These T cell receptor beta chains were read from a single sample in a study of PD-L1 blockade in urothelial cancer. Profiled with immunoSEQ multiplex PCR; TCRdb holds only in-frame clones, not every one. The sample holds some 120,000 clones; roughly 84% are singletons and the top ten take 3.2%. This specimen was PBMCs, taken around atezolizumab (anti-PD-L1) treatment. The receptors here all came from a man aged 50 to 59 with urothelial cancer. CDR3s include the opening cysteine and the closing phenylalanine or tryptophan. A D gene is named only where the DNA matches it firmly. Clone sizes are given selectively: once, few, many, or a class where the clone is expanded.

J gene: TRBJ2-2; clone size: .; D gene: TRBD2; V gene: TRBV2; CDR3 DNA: TGTGCCTTCTCGCTAGCGGACACCGGGGAGCTGTTTTTT; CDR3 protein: CAFSLADTGELFF
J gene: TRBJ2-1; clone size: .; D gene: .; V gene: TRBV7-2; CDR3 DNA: TGTGCCAGCAGCTATAGCGGCTCCTACAATGAGCAGTTCTTC; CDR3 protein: CASSYSGSYNEQFF
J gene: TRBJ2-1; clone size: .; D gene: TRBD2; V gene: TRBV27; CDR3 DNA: TGTGCCAGCAGTCCCGGGACTAGCGGGAGCCAGGAGCAGTTCTTC; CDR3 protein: CASSPGTSGSQEQFF
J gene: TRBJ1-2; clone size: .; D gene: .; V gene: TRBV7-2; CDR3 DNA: TGTGCCAGCAGCCCTAAATCAGGCTACACCTTC; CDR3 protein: CASSPKSGYTF
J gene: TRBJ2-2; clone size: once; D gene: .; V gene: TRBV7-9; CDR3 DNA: TGTGCCAGCACAACTACCGGGGAGCTGTTTTTT; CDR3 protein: CASTTTGELFF
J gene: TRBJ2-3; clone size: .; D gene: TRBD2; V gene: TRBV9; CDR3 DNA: TGTGCCAGCAGCGTAGGTAGCGGGAGAGCAGATACGCAGTATTTT; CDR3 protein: CASSVGSGRADTQYF
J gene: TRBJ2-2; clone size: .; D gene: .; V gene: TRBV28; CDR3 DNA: TGTGCCAGCTTACAGGAGCCCGGGGAGCTGTTTTTT; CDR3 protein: CASLQEPGELFF
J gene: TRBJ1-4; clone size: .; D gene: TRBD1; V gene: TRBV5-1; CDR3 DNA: TGCGCCAGCAGCTTTGGTGCTACAGGGGTGGGTAATGAAAAACTGTTTTTT; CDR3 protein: CASSFGATGVGNEKLFF
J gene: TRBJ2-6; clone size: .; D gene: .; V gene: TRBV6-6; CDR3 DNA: TGTGCCAGCAGCCCAGGGAACGGGGCCAACGTCCTGACTTTC; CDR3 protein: CASSPGNGANVLTF
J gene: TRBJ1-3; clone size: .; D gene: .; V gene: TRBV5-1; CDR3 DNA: TGCGCCAGCAGCTTGGACAGGGCGCCTGGAAACACCATATATTTT; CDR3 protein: CASSLDRAPGNTIYF
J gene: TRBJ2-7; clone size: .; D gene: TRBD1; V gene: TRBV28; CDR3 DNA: TGTGCCAGCAGTCAAATCGGGACAGGGGCAAGGAACGAGCAGTACTTC; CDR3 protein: CASSQIGTGARNEQYF
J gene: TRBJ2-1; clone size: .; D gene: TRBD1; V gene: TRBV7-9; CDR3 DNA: TGTGCCAGCAGCCCCAAGGGGACAGGGCGGTCCACCCCTGCCTATGAGCAGTTCTTC; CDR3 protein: CASSPKGTGRSTPAYEQFF
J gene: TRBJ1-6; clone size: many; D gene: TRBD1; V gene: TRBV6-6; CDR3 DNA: TGTGCCAGCAGGGACAGGGGTGATTCACCCCTCCACTTT; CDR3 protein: CASRDRGDSPLHF
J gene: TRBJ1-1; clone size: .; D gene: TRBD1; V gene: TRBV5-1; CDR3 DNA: TGCGCCAGCAGCTTGCAATCCGGGACAGGGAACACTGAAGCTTTCTTT; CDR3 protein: CASSLQSGTGNTEAFF
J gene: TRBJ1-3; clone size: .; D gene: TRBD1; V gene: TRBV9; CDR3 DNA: TGTGCCAGCAGCCCACAGGGGGCAGGTGGAAACACCATATATTTT; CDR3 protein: CASSPQGAGGNTIYF
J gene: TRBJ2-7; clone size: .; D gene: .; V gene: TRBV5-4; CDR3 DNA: TGTGCCAGCAGCCGAACAGGGCACGAAAGCTACGAGCAGTACTTC; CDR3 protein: CASSRTGHESYEQYF
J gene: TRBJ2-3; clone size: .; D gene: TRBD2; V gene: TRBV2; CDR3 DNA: TGTGCCAGCAGTGCTGACGGGAGGGATACGCAGTATTTT; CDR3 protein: CASSADGRDTQYF
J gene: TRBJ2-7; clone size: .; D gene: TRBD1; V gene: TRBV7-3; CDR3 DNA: TGTGCCAGCAGTAAGGACAGGGGCTACGAGCAGTACTTC; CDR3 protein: CASSKDRGYEQYF
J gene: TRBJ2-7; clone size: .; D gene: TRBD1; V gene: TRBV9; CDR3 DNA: TGTGCCAGCAGCGTAACGGGACAGGATCTCGAGCAGTACTTC; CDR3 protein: CASSVTGQDLEQYF
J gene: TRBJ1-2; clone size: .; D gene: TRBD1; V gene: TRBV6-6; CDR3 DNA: TGTGCCAGCAGTAGGACAGGGACCTATGGCTACACCTTC; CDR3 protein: CASSRTGTYGYTF
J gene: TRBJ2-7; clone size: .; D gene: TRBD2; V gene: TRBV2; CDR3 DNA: TGTGCCAGCACCCTAGGGGGTAGCGGGAGGGCCCTTTACGAGCAGTACTTC; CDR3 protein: CASTLGGSGRALYEQYF
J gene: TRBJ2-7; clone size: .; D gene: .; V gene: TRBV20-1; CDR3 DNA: TGCAGTGCTACCCTAGGAGGGAAGCAGTACTTC; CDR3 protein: CSATLGGKQYF
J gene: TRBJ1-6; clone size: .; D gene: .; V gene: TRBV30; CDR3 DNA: TGTGCCTGGAGTGAAGGGGCTTATAATTCACCCCTCCACTTT; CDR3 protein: CAWSEGAYNSPLHF
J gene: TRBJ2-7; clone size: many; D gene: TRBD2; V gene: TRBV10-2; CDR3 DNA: TGCGCCAGCAGTGAGCCTAGCGGGTCCTACGAGCAGTACTTC; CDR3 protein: CASSEPSGSYEQYF
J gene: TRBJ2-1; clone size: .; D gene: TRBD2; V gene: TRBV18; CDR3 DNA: TGTGCCAGCTCACCCTGGACTAGCGGGGGCAGCTCCTACAATGAGCAGTTCTTC; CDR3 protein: CASSPWTSGGSSYNEQFF
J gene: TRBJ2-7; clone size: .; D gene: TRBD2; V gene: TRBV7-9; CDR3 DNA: TGTGCCAGCAGCTGGGGACTAGCGGGAGCCGAGCAGTACTTC; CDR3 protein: CASSWGLAGAEQYF
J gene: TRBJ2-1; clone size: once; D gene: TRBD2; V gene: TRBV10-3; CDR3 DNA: TGTGCCATCATGGCTAGCGGGAGTTCCGATGAGCAGTTCTTC; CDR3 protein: CAIMASGSSDEQFF